These 10 T cell receptor beta chains share one sample of origin, sequenced in a study of prognosis after radiotherapy for stage I lung cancer. Amplicons of TCR beta CDR3 were generated from genomic DNA by two-round multiplex PCR. Round-one PCR had primers specific to each TRBV and TRBJ gene. In TCRdb, the multiplex PCR reads were re-called with MiXCR into one record per CDR3 protein. The sample has about 34,000 distinct CDR3 sequences, around 30% seen once. Here the sequenced sample was PBMCs, taken before or after stereotactic body radiation therapy (not recorded which). The receptors originated from a donor aged 50 or older with non-small cell lung cancer.

This clonotype was seen ten or more times. This chain uses TRBV7-9 with TRBJ1-2; D might be TRBD1 (5 bases). CDR1 SEHNR and CDR2 FQNEAQ come from the germline V gene (reference sequence). The V end was cut by 5 bases, the J end by 6 bases, with 16 bases between. This CDR3 region has 14 residues. Written as DNA, the CDR3 is TGTGCCAGCAGCGCCCAGCGGGGCTTGGATGGCTACACCTTC. Protein sequence: CASSAQRGLDGYTF. The whole variable domain, filled in from reference TRBV7-9 and TRBJ1-2, reads DTGVSQNPRHKITKRGQNVTFRCDPISEHNRLYWYRQTLGQGPEFLTYFQNEAQLEKSRLLSDRFSAERPKGSFSTLEIQRTEQGDSAMYLCASSAQRGLDGYTFGSGTRLTVV.

As for this clonotype: A far larger clone is only one base removed, so a read error is likely. J is TRBJ1-2 and V is TRBV6-8; 9 positions match TRBD1. This CDR3 spans 19 amino acids. Germline V gives CDR1 MNHGY, CDR2 SAAAGT. V lost 6 bases and J lost 2; bases outside the gene matches: 19. CDR3 DNA: TGTGCCAGCAGACCCGCGGGGGACCCTTGGACAGGGGCGAACTATGGCTACACCTTC. Protein sequence: CASRPAGDPWTGANYGYTF.

Points on this clonotype: Possible read error: a much larger clone is one base away. This rearrangement joins TRBV5-6 to TRBJ2-2; the D is unclear. The CDR3 contains 16 residues. From germline, CDR1 is SGHDT and CDR2 YYEEEE. CDR3 in DNA: TGTGCCAGCAGCTTGGAGGCTAGAAGTCCCACCTGGGAGCTGTTTTTT. This sequence encodes CASSLEARSPTWELFF.

In this sample, this clonotype is medium-sized. This chain uses TRBV12-3 or TRBV12-4 with TRBJ1-2; D unclear. V was clipped by 6 bases and J by 8 bases, with 19 bases between them. This CDR3 has 14 amino acids. The CDR3 DNA follows: TGTGCCAGCAGCGGGGAAGCTCGGGCAAAAGGCTACACCTTC. The encoded protein is CASSGEARAKGYTF.

The rearrangement links TRBV14 to TRBJ2-7, with a possible D match to TRBD1 (6 bases). Germline CDR1 and CDR2: SGHDN and FVKESK. Trimming stripped 4 bases from V and 0 bases from J, with 19 bases between. The CDR3 has 17 residues. The CDR3 DNA reads TGTGCCAGCAGCCCAGCAGGGACAAGGGGAGTCTCCTACGAGCAGTACTTC. Encoded protein: CASSPAGTRGVSYEQYF.

This clonotype was picked up many times. The CDR3 DNA reads TGCAGTGCTCCCCTAGGAGGTCGCACAGATACGCAGTATTTT. Translating gives CSAPLGGRTDTQYF. The V call is TRBV20-1, the J call TRBJ2-3; tentatively, D is TRBD2 (5 bases). CDR3 length: 14 residues. Looked up from germline, CDR1 is DFQATT and CDR2 is SNEGSKA (reference sequence). The V and J ends lost 5 bases and 1 base respectively, with 13 bases between them.

This clonotype has at least ten counts. This sequence joins TRBV20-1 and TRBJ2-2, with 9 bases aligning to TRBD2. Per the germline V gene, CDR1 is DFQATT and CDR2 is SNEGSKA (reference sequence). The CDR3 runs 16 residues. J was trimmed by 4 bases and V by 2 bases; bases with no gene match: 8. CDR3 DNA: TGCAGTGCTAGACCGATAGGACTAGCGCCCACCGGGGAGCTGTTTTTT. Translating it yields CSARPIGLAPTGELFF.

This clonotype was counted ten times or more. A read error may produce the germline difference seen at one junction end. This chain connects TRBV6-2 or TRBV6-3 to TRBJ1-1; 8 nucleotides agree with TRBD1. This CDR3 has 16 residues. CDR1 and CDR2 (germline): MNHEY, SVGEGT. The CDR3 reads CARSSLSTGENTEAFF. Written as DNA, the CDR3 is TGTGCCCGCAGTTCCCTCTCGACAGGGGAGAACACTGAAGCTTTCTTT.

This clonotype appeared many times. The chain has TRBV4-1 and TRBJ1-1; the D gene is possibly TRBD1 (5 bases). This CDR3 contains 15 residues. From germline, CDR1 is MGHRA and CDR2 YSYEKL. Trimming shortened V by 0 bases and J by 7 bases, and 15 bases separated the two germline ends. DNA for the CDR3: TGCGCCAGCAGCCAAGAGGGACTGACAATGGATGAAGCTTTCTTT. As protein: CASSQEGLTMDEAFF.

There are many counts of this clonotype. With a much larger clone just one base away, this may be a read error. This rearrangement joins TRBV30 to TRBJ2-2, with D perhaps TRBD1 or TRBD2 (5 bases each). Germline assignment: CDR1 GTSNPN and CDR2 SVGIG (reference sequence). This CDR3 has 15 amino acids. The CDR3 here is CAWSGLRADTGELSF. The CDR3 DNA reads as TGTGCCTGGAGTGGGTTAAGGGCGGACACCGGGGAGCTGTCTTTT.